The rows below give T cell receptor beta chains drawn from one sample of a study of cytomegalovirus exposure and HLA in healthy donors. TCRdb's table, derived via immunoSEQ multiplex PCR, lists solely in-frame clones and lacks some. The sample records fewer than 150,000 clones, about three quarters being singletons. Sequencing was carried out using PBMCs. The source is a middle-aged man in good health and CMV-seropositive. Both conserved end residues are part of each CDR3. The order of the fields is V gene, clone size, J gene, D gene, CDR3 protein, CDR3 DNA. D genes are given only for firm matches. Clone size appears in some rows only: once, few, many, or a class for an expanded clone.

TRBV2	.	TRBJ2-3	TRBD1	CASLLGQGTDTQYF	TGTGCCAGCCTCCTCGGACAGGGGACAGATACGCAGTATTTT
TRBV7-2	.	TRBJ1-2	TRBD1	CASSLADRGGGYTF	TGTGCCAGCAGCTTAGCGGACAGGGGAGGAGGCTACACCTTC
TRBV30	.	TRBJ1-1	TRBD1	CAWVGTGNTEAFF	TGTGCCTGGGTCGGGACAGGGAACACTGAAGCTTTCTTT
TRBV29-1	.	TRBJ1-2	.	CSVGDLTNYGYTF	TGCAGCGTTGGGGACTTAACTAACTATGGCTACACCTTC
TRBV27	few	TRBJ1-1	.	CASSSPQGNTEAFF	TGTGCCAGCAGTTCCCCACAGGGGAACACTGAAGCTTTCTTT
TRBV4-2	.	TRBJ1-4	TRBD1	CASSPGTGSFREKLFF	TGTGCCAGCAGCCCTGGGACAGGGTCTTTCCGAGAAAAACTGTTTTTT
TRBV4-2	.	TRBJ1-1	.	CASSQDVGGPTEAFF	TGTGCCAGCAGCCAAGATGTCGGGGGGCCCACTGAAGCTTTCTTT
TRBV4-1	.	TRBJ1-4	TRBD1	CASSRAGTGGEKLFF	TGCGCCAGCAGCCGAGCGGGGACAGGGGGTGAAAAACTGTTTTTT
TRBV4-2	.	TRBJ1-4	.	CASNQQGNEKLFF	TGTGCCAGCAACCAACAGGGAAATGAAAAACTGTTTTTT
TRBV10-2	.	TRBJ2-5	TRBD2	CASSPGGDQETQYF	TGCGCCAGCAGCCCCGGGGGGGACCAAGAGACCCAGTACTTC
TRBV30	few	TRBJ1-5	.	CAWSGQGNQPQHF	TGTGCCTGGAGTGGGCAGGGTAATCAGCCCCAGCATTTT
TRBV30	once	TRBJ1-1	.	CAWSVQANTEAFF	TGTGCCTGGAGTGTACAGGCGAACACTGAAGCTTTCTTT
TRBV30	few	TRBJ2-2	.	CAWSEAATGELFF	TGTGCCTGGAGTGAAGCGGCTACCGGGGAGCTGTTTTTT
TRBV4-1	.	TRBJ1-1	TRBD1	CASSQSATGWNTEAFF	TGCGCCAGCAGCCAAAGTGCGACAGGGTGGAACACTGAAGCTTTCTTT
TRBV6-4	.	TRBJ1-1	TRBD1	CASSGQGNTEAFF	TGTGCCAGCAGTGGACAGGGGAACACTGAAGCTTTCTTT
TRBV30	.	TRBJ2-7	TRBD2	CAWRPAGGFYEQYF	TGTGCCTGGAGGCCAGCGGGAGGTTTTTACGAGCAGTACTTC
TRBV6-1	.	TRBJ1-5	.	CASSFPNSNQPQHF	TGTGCCAGCAGTTTCCCTAATAGCAATCAGCCCCAGCATTTT
TRBV7-2	.	TRBJ2-3	.	CASSNFRGDTQYF	TGTGCCAGCAGCAATTTTCGGGGAGATACGCAGTATTTT
TRBV5-8	.	TRBJ2-1	TRBD2	CASSLGLSGRRDEQFF	TGTGCCAGCAGCTTAGGCCTTAGCGGGAGAAGGGATGAGCAGTTCTTC
TRBV29-1	few	TRBJ1-2	.	CSVDVGVTGYTF	TGCAGCGTTGACGTAGGGGTTACTGGCTACACCTTC
TRBV5-1	few	TRBJ1-4	.	CASSLVGGREKLFF	TGCGCCAGCAGCTTGGTGGGGGGAAGGGAAAAACTGTTTTTT
TRBV19	.	TRBJ1-1	.	CASSTSTAHEAFF	TGTGCCAGTAGTACCTCGACAGCCCATGAAGCTTTCTTT
TRBV7-8	.	TRBJ1-3	TRBD1	CASSGTGRGNTIYF	TGTGCCAGCAGCGGGACAGGGCGAGGAAACACCATATATTTT
TRBV30	.	TRBJ2-3	TRBD2	CAWMSSGSGADTQYF	TGTGCCTGGATGAGTAGCGGGAGTGGTGCAGATACGCAGTATTTT
TRBV25-1	.	TRBJ2-5	TRBD2	CASSGWGPAGSETQYF	TGTGCCAGCAGTGGATGGGGACCAGCGGGGTCAGAGACCCAGTACTTC